Below are 27 T cell receptor beta chains sequenced from a single sample in a study of Graves' ophthalmopathy and Graves' hyperthyroidism. RNA transcripts yielded amplified TCR beta CDR3 regions. The workflow started with a first-round RT-PCR run with HTBI primers and then moved on to a second-round multiplex PCR. From the multiplex PCR reads, TCRdb called clonotypes with MiXCR, one entry per CDR3 protein. The table shows about 370,000 distinct CDR3 sequences, with about a sixth occurring only once. The sample was peripheral blood. Receptor source: an adult woman with stable Graves' hyperthyroidism.

J is TRBJ2-2 and V is TRBV7-8, with D hard to call. Germline V lookup: CDR1 SGHVS, CDR2 FQNEAQ. The V and J ends lost 1 base and 8 bases respectively, with 8 bases between them. The CDR3 is 13 residues long. The CDR3 region has the DNA TGTGCCAGCAGCTTAGTATTGGTGGGGGAGCTGTTTTTT. It specifies CASSLVLVGELFF.

This clonotype was recorded at least ten times. This sequence joins TRBV27 and TRBJ2-7; no clear D. Trimming removed 2 bases at V and 6 bases at J, with 14 bases between. This CDR3 region has 14 residues. The V gene's germline CDR1 is MNHEY and CDR2 SMNVEV (reference sequence). CDR3 sequence reads: CASSLNWPPLEQYF. The CDR3 nucleotides read TGTGCCAGCAGTTTAAATTGGCCTCCCCTCGAGCAGTACTTC.

In this sample, this clonotype turned up many times. The V and J genes are TRBV19 and TRBJ1-5; D ambiguous. From germline, CDR1 is LNHDA and CDR2 SQIVND (reference sequence). The CDR3 is made up of 17 amino acids. Trimming left V 3 bases short and J 0 bases short, with 15 bases between. The CDR3 spells CASSIQDGLLSNQPQHF. For the CDR3, the DNA is TGTGCCAGTAGTATCCAGGACGGTCTCCTTAGCAATCAGCCCCAGCATTTT. Filled out from reference TRBV19 and TRBJ1-5, the complete variable domain reads DGGITQSPKYLFRKEGQNVTLSCEQNLNHDAMYWYRQDPGQGLRLIYYSQIVNDFQKGDIAEGYSVSREKKESFPLTVTSAQKNPTAFYLCASSIQDGLLSNQPQHFGDGTRLSIL.

The chain is built from TRBV19 and TRBJ2-2; TRBD1 agrees at 7 bases. The CDR3 spans 18 residues. CDR1 is LNHDA, CDR2 SQIVND, per germline (reference sequence). V lost 2 bases to trimming and J lost 1 base; unmatched junction nucleotides: 10. DNA of the CDR3: TGTGCCAGTAGTATACCCCGGACAGGAAAAGAGAACACCGGGGAGCTGTTTTTT. Protein product: CASSIPRTGKENTGELFF.

This clonotype appeared many times. The chain joins TRBV5-1 to TRBJ1-1, with TRBD1 as a possible D gene (5 bases). Trimming stripped 2 bases from V and 3 bases from J, with 14 bases between. This CDR3 spans 15 amino acids. The germline CDR1 and CDR2 sequences are SGHRS and YFSETQ. The chain's CDR3 is CASSLQVRGDTEAFF. The CDR3 bases are TGCGCCAGCAGCTTACAGGTGAGAGGGGACACTGAAGCTTTCTTT. Together with reference TRBV5-1 and TRBJ1-1, the CDR3 gives the full variable domain: KAGVTQTPRYLIKTRGQQVTLSCSPISGHRSVSWYQQTPGQGLQFLFEYFSETQRNKGNFPGRFSGRQFSNSRSEMNVSTLELGDSALYLCASSLQVRGDTEAFFGQGTRLTVV.

The table lists this clonotype with a few counts. The chain has TRBV11-2 and TRBJ2-7, with D perhaps TRBD1 (6 bases). This CDR3 has 15 amino acids. V was shortened by 5 bases and J by 3 bases, with 17 bases between the two germline ends. CDR1 is SGHAT and CDR2 is FQNNGV in the germline V gene. CDR3 loop: CASSPLRDKGYEQYF. CDR3 coding DNA: TGTGCCAGCAGCCCCCTCCGGGACAAGGGCTACGAGCAGTACTTC.

This clonotype was seen repeatedly, ten times or more. The chain carries TRBV27 and TRBJ2-2; 12 bases align to TRBD2. This CDR3 has 17 amino acids. Germline V gene data show CDR1 as MNHEY and CDR2 as SMNVEV (reference sequence). V was clipped by 4 bases and J by 4 bases; unmatched bases: 7. The chain's CDR3 is CASSSWTSGKATGELFF. The CDR3, as DNA: TGTGCCAGCAGTTCCTGGACTAGCGGGAAAGCCACCGGGGAGCTGTTTTTT.

Ten or more counts support this clonotype. The CDR3 here is CASSELAGGPTEQYF. Here the CDR3 DNA reads TGCGCCAGCAGTGAGTTGGCGGGAGGGCCGACCGAGCAGTACTTC. The chain links TRBV10-1 to TRBJ2-7; TRBD2 matches 9 bases. V shed 1 base, J shed 6 bases, and the junction held 7 bases outside the gene matches. This CDR3 region has 15 residues. Germline V lookup: CDR1 WNHNN, CDR2 SYGVQD (reference sequence).

This clonotype was observed many times. The chain combines TRBV28 with TRBJ2-7; D may correspond to TRBD1 or TRBD2 (5 bases each). The germline V and J ends were trimmed by 7 bases and 3 bases, with 22 bases remaining between them. Germline CDR1 reads MDHEN; CDR2 reads SYDVKM. The CDR3 has 16 residues. Here the CDR3 reads CASTPPGTGSRYEQYF. The CDR3, as DNA: TGTGCCAGCACTCCCCCGGGGACGGGTTCACGCTACGAGCAGTACTTC.

The J gene is TRBJ1-5, the V gene TRBV7-2, with a tentative D call TRBD1 (5 bases). Germline-derived CDR1 and CDR2 are SGHTA and FQGNSA. This CDR3 is 15 amino acids long. V lost 5 bases to trimming and J lost 4 bases, with 15 bases between them. CDR3 region: CASSPGTGANQPQHF. CDR3 nucleotides: TGTGCCAGCAGCCCCGGGACCGGAGCAAATCAGCCCCAGCATTTT.

This clonotype has a count of ten or more. The V gene is TRBV7-2, the J gene TRBJ1-2; no firm D call. Trimming took off 5 bases at V and 8 bases at J, with 9 bases between the two ends. This CDR3 has 11 residues. Per the germline V gene, CDR1 is SGHTA and CDR2 is FQGNSA. Here the CDR3 reads CASSRTIGYTF. CDR3 sequence (DNA): TGTGCCAGCAGCAGGACTATAGGCTACACCTTC.

The chain is built from TRBV9 and TRBJ1-2; D is possibly TRBD1 (6 bases). The CDR3 has 12 amino acids. Trimming stripped 3 bases from V and 13 bases from J, with 16 bases between. Germline CDR1 is SGDLS and CDR2 is YYNGEE. Here the CDR3 DNA reads TGTGCCAGCAGCGAGACAGGTCCCCCGGGCACCTTC. Translated: CASSETGPPGTF.

This clonotype was seen ten or more times. One junction end disagrees with the germline gene, perhaps due to a read error. The chain uses TRBV2 and TRBJ2-7; D remains ambiguous. The CDR3 runs to 15 residues. Germline assignment: CDR1 SNHLY and CDR2 FYNNEI. In DNA form, the CDR3 reads TGTGCCAGCAGTGGAATTGGCAGTATCTCCCACGAGCAGTACTTC. It specifies CASSGIGSISHEQYF.

This clonotype was found many times. The chain couples TRBV19 to TRBJ2-7, with 10 bases aligning to TRBD1. CDR3 length: 14 residues. Trimming removed 6 bases from V and 3 bases from J; junction bases left unmatched: 5. Looked up from germline, CDR1 is LNHDA and CDR2 is SQIVND (reference sequence). Written as DNA, the CDR3 is TGTGCCAGTAGCGCCGGGACAGGGGTCTACGAGCAGTACTTC. Encoded protein: CASSAGTGVYEQYF.

Ten or more counts support this clonotype. This chain joins TRBV11-2 and TRBJ2-7; 7 bases map to TRBD2. This CDR3 region has 11 residues. V lost 7 bases and J lost 10; bases outside the gene matches: 7. Germline CDR1 is SGHAT and CDR2 is FQNNGV. Here the CDR3 DNA reads TGTGCCAGCACCCCTGGGGGGGAACAGTACTTC. Encoded protein: CASTPGGEQYF.

In this sample, this clonotype turned up many times. The chain has TRBV28 and TRBJ2-7, with 8 bases aligning to TRBD1. This CDR3 spans 15 amino acids. The V segment lost 6 bases and the J segment 2 bases; nucleotides outside the gene matches: 9. Germline loops: CDR1 MDHEN, CDR2 SYDVKM. The chain's CDR3 is CASRPGTGPPYEQYF. The DNA of the CDR3 is TGTGCCAGCAGACCGGGGACAGGACCACCCTACGAGCAGTACTTC.

Ten or more counts support this clonotype. The rearrangement uses TRBV6-2 or TRBV6-3 and TRBJ2-7; perhaps TRBD1 as D (5 bases). CDR3 length: 13 amino acids. Germline lookup yields CDR1 MNHEY and CDR2 SVGEGT. Trimming took off 8 bases at V and 1 base at J, with 12 bases between the two ends. The CDR3 region has the DNA TGTGCCAGCGGCGACAGCCAATCCTACGAGCAGTACTTC. The encoded protein is CASGDSQSYEQYF.

There are many counts of this clonotype. The chain links TRBV29-1 to TRBJ2-5; D uncertain. This CDR3 spans 11 amino acids. Germline V gene lookup returns CDR1 SQVTM and CDR2 ANQGSEA. Trimming cost V 8 bases and J 0 bases, with 7 bases left between them. The CDR3 sequence is CSTLNQETQYF. The CDR3 nucleotides are TGCAGCACCTTAAACCAAGAGACCCAGTACTTC.

This clonotype occurred many times. V is TRBV11-3 and J is TRBJ1-1; TRBD1 matches at 8 bases. Germline-derived CDR1 and CDR2 are SGHNT and YENEEA. Unmatched junction bases numbered 20, after V lost 4 bases and J lost 4 bases. The length of the CDR3 is 19 residues. CDR3 in DNA: TGTGCCAGCAGCTCCCCCTCCGATCAGGGGGCGATTCGGGGCACTGAAGCTTTCTTT. It specifies CASSSPSDQGAIRGTEAFF.

The J gene is TRBJ2-7, the V gene TRBV12-3 or TRBV12-4, with TRBD2 matching over 12 bases. With 6 bases clipped from V and 4 bases from J, the junction kept 4 bases outside the gene matches. CDR3 length equals 14 residues. CDR3 protein: CASRLAGGLYEQYF. In DNA form, the CDR3 reads TGTGCCAGCAGGCTAGCGGGGGGGTTATACGAGCAGTACTTC.

Many counts were recorded for this clonotype. The junction shows a germline mismatch at one end, possibly a read error. The chain is built from TRBV25-1 and TRBJ2-5; a possible D gene is TRBD1 (6 bases). Germline lookup yields CDR1 MGHDK and CDR2 SYGVNS. This CDR3 has 11 residues. CDR3 DNA sequence: TGTGCCAGCAGCCAGGGGCTCGCAGTAGGCTTC. Encoded protein: CASSQGLAVGF.

This clonotype was picked up many times. The DNA of the CDR3 is TGTGCCAGCAGTGAATGGGTGGTCGAGGACAATCAGCCCCAGCATTTT. It specifies CASSEWVVEDNQPQHF. V and J are TRBV6-1 and TRBJ1-5; D remains unclear. Germline CDR1 and CDR2: MNHNS and SASEGT. CDR3 size: 16 residues. V shed 2 bases and J shed 3 bases, with 14 bases lying between them.

The CDR3 sequence is CASSSESGGWAGELFF. The CDR3 bases are TGTGCCAGCAGCTCAGAATCGGGAGGATGGGCCGGGGAGCTGTTTTTT. This chain links TRBV11-1 with TRBJ2-2; TRBD2 matches at 7 bases. The CDR3 has 16 residues. CDR1 SGHAT and CDR2 FQDESV come from the germline V gene (reference sequence). V gave up 4 bases and J gave up 6 bases; unmatched junction bases: 11.

This clonotype was recorded many times. The rearrangement links TRBV7-8 to TRBJ1-1, with no clear D. Germline values: CDR1 SGHVS, CDR2 FQNEAQ. CDR3 size: 14 residues. V shed 2 bases and J shed 1 base, with 8 bases lying between them. The CDR3 sequence: CASSLSTANTEAFF. CDR3 DNA sequence: TGTGCCAGCAGCTTATCTACAGCGAACACTGAAGCTTTCTTT.

The chain recombines TRBV27 with TRBJ1-6; D is uncertain. Deletions cut 7 bases from V and 2 bases from J, with 9 bases between. The CDR3 is 14 residues long. Per germline, CDR1 MNHEY and CDR2 SMNVEV (reference sequence). The CDR3 DNA is TGTGCCAGCACTAGTAGCACCTATAATTCACCCCTCCACTTT. Encoded protein: CASTSSTYNSPLHF.

The V and J genes are TRBV12-3 or TRBV12-4 and TRBJ1-1, with 7 positions matching TRBD1. The J segment lost 5 bases and the V segment lost 6 bases, leaving 15 bases of the junction unmatched. This CDR3 spans 16 amino acids. CDR3 protein: CASSPTGAKGGTEAFF. The CDR3 DNA is TGTGCCAGCAGCCCTACAGGGGCGAAAGGTGGGACTGAAGCTTTCTTT.

In this sample, this clonotype turned up many times. The V and J genes are TRBV11-1 and TRBJ2-2; TRBD2 aligns across 7 bases. The V gene end was trimmed by 1 base and the J gene end by 1 base; junction bases not matched to a gene: 3. Germline V gene lookup returns CDR1 SGHAT and CDR2 FQDESV (reference sequence). The CDR3 contains 16 residues. CDR3 sequence (DNA): TGTGCCAGCAGCTTAGTGGGAGGGGTGAACACCGGGGAGCTGTTTTTT. Amino acids: CASSLVGGVNTGELFF.